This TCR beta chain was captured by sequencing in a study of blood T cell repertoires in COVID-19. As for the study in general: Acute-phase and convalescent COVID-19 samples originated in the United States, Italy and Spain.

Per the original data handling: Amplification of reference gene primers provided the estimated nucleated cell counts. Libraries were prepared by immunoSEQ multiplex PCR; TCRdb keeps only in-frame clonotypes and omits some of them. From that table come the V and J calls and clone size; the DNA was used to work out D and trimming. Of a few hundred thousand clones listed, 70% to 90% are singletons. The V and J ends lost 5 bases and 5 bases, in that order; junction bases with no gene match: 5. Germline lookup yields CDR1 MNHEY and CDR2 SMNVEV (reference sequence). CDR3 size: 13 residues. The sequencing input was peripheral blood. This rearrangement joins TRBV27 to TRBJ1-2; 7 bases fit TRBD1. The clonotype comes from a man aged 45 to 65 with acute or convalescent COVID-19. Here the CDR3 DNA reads TGTGCCAGCAGTGTCGACAGGGATTATGGCTACACCTTC. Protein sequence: CASSVDRDYGYTF.